This TCR beta chain was captured by sequencing in a study of prognosis after radiotherapy for stage I lung cancer. Findings of the study overall: Reportedly, patients with and without metastases differed in TRBV and TRBJ gene usage. With medians of roughly 10,000 versus 7,000, unique TCR clone counts fell after stereotactic body radiation therapy.

As for this clonotype: Its specificity is not known.

With two-round multiplex PCR, TCR beta CDR3 sequences were amplified from genomic DNA. Primers targeting each individual TRBV and TRBJ gene were applied in first-round PCR. One entry per CDR3 protein, called by TCRdb with MiXCR from the multiplex PCR reads. The data contain about 31,000 distinct CDR3 sequences, around 43% of them seen just once; the ten biggest clones take up 15%. The CDR3 sequence is 15 residues long. Germline loops: CDR1 SGHTA, CDR2 FQGNSA. The V end lost 1 base, the J end lost 5 bases, and 14 bases lay between the germline ends. The material was PBMCs, obtained before or after stereotactic body radiation therapy (not recorded which). V is TRBV7-2 and J is TRBJ1-1, with a possible D match to TRBD1 (5 bases). This sequence originates from a donor aged 50 or older with non-small cell lung cancer. CDR3 in amino acids: CASSLVGREKTEAFF. In nucleotides, the CDR3 is TGTGCCAGCAGCTTAGTAGGCAGGGAGAAAACTGAAGCTTTCTTT. Together with reference TRBV7-2 and TRBJ1-1, the CDR3 gives the full variable domain: GAGVSQSPSNKVTEKGKDVELRCDPISGHTALYWYRQSLGQGLEFLIYFQGNSAPDKSGLPSDRFSAERTGGSVSTLTIQRTQQEDSAVYLCASSLVGREKTEAFFGQGTRLTVV.